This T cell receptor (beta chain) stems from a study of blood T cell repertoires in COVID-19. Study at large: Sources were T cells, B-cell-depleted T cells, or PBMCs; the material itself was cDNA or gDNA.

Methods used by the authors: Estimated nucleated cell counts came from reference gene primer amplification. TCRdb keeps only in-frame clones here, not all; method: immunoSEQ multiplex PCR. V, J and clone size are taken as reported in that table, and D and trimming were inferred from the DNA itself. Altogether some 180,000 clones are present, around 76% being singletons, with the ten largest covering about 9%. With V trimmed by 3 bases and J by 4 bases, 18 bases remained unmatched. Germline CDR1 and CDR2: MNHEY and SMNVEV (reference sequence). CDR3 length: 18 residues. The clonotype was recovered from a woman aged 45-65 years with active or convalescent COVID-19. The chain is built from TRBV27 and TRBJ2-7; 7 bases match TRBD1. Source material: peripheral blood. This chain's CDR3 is CASSFKRRSGTATYEQYF. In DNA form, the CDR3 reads TGTGCCAGCAGTTTTAAACGTCGTTCCGGGACAGCAACTTACGAGCAGTACTTC.